These 26 T cell receptor beta chains were sequenced from one sample in a study of shared clonotypes between healthy human individuals. Sequencing used immunoSEQ multiplex PCR; TCRdb keeps in-frame clones, though not all of them. This sample has some 1,100,000 clones, with 78% found just once. Sequenced material: memory CD4+ T cells from PBMCs. Sample subset: CD45RA-negative fraction. Receptors originate from a young man in good health. Some clones in this sample may be carry-over from other donors' samples.

This clone was detected only a few times. The chain recombines TRBV30 with TRBJ2-3; D is unresolved. The V and J ends lost 2 bases and 3 bases respectively, with 9 bases between them. The CDR3 is 13 residues long. Germline-derived CDR1 and CDR2 are GTSNPN and SVGIG (reference sequence). CDR3 nucleotide sequence: TGTGCCTGGAGTAAATTAAGAACAGATACGCAGTATTTT. Translation: CAWSKLRTDTQYF.

This clone appeared a few times. This chain links TRBV6-1 with TRBJ2-1; tentatively, D is TRBD1 (5 bases). This CDR3 region has 13 residues. The ends were cut back, 6 bases at V and 6 bases at J, with 12 bases in the middle. Germline CDR1 reads MNHNS; CDR2 reads SASEGT. CDR3 nucleotides: TGTGCCAGCAGGGAGACAGAGACCAATGAGCAGTTCTTC. Amino acids: CASRETETNEQFF.

The CDR3 here is CAVLSGVYNEQFF. The CDR3 DNA follows: TGTGCCGTCCTAAGCGGGGTTTACAATGAGCAGTTCTTC. The V gene is TRBV12-2, the J gene TRBJ2-1; whether TRBD2, the table's D call, matches the DNA was not checked. TRBV12-2 is a pseudogene. This CDR3 has 13 residues.

This chain connects TRBV28 to TRBJ1-5; D uncertain. Germline loops: CDR1 MDHEN, CDR2 SYDVKM. With 3 bases removed from V and 1 base from J, the gap between germline ends came to 10 bases. This CDR3 has 15 amino acids. This CDR3 reads CASSLFGSSNQPQHF. The CDR3 DNA sequence: TGTGCCAGCAGTTTGTTCGGCTCGAGCAATCAGCCCCAGCATTTT.

V gene TRBV13 combines with J gene TRBJ2-2; maybe TRBD2 (6 bases). CDR3 length: 17 residues. Trimming pared 2 bases from V and 4 bases from J, leaving 17 bases between. Looked up from germline, CDR1 is PRHDT and CDR2 is FYEKMQ (reference sequence). CDR3 bases: TGTGCCAGCAGCTTAACGTCGCGGGGCGGTAGCACCGGGGAGCTGTTTTTT. Translation: CASSLTSRGGSTGELFF.

Notes on this clone: A single base is all that separates this from a far larger clone, so a read error is likely. The chain employs TRBV28 and TRBJ2-7; D gene uncertain. The germline CDR1 and CDR2 sequences are MDHEN and SYDVKM. The CDR3 runs to 10 residues. V lost 6 bases, J lost 4 bases, and 4 bases lay in between. CDR3 region: CASRAYEQYF. DNA of the CDR3: TGTGCCAGCAGAGCTTACGAGCAGTACTTC.

As concerns this clone: This same CDR3 is encoded by further DNA sequences in the sample. The chain recombines TRBV18 with TRBJ2-7; 9 nucleotides agree with TRBD2. The germline gives CDR1 KGHSH, CDR2 LQKENI. J gave up 5 bases and V 0 bases, and 2 bases lay outside the gene matches. The CDR3 is made up of 14 amino acids. The CDR3 protein is CASSPPGLANEQYF. In DNA, the CDR3 is TGTGCCAGCTCACCACCAGGACTAGCGAACGAGCAGTACTTC.

J is TRBJ1-5 and V is TRBV28; D possibly corresponds to TRBD1 (5 bases). Germline loops: CDR1 MDHEN, CDR2 SYDVKM. This CDR3 comprises 14 residues. Trimming took 3 bases from V and 2 from J, leaving 8 bases between them. Written as DNA, the CDR3 is TGTGCCAGCAGTTTGCCCAGGGGCAATCAGCCCCAGCATTTT. It codes for CASSLPRGNQPQHF.

The gene calls are TRBV5-4 and TRBJ1-1, with TRBD1 matching over 7 bases. Germline trimming cut 2 bases from V and 7 bases from J; bases unmatched to any gene: 5. Germline values: CDR1 SGHNT, CDR2 YYREEE (reference sequence). The CDR3 is made up of 13 amino acids. The CDR3: CASSFGQAFEAFF. The CDR3 region has the DNA TGTGCCAGCAGCTTTGGACAGGCCTTTGAAGCTTTCTTT.

The CDR3 DNA is TGTGCCAGCATATTTTACCGAACAGGGGATGGCTACACCTTC. Translation: CASIFYRTGDGYTF. V usage is TRBV2 and J usage is TRBJ1-2, with 7 positions matching TRBD1. CDR3 length equals 14 residues. J lost 6 bases, V lost 7 bases, and 11 bases had no gene match. Germline CDR1 is SNHLY and CDR2 is FYNNEI.

V gene TRBV19 combines with J gene TRBJ1-2, with unresolved D. Between the trimmed V and J ends, which lost 5 bases and 4 bases, there was a span of 17 bases. Germline-derived CDR1 and CDR2 are LNHDA and SQIVND (reference sequence). The CDR3 runs 15 residues. The chain's CDR3 is CASSWSGSDFYGYTF. Written as DNA, the CDR3 is TGTGCCAGTAGTTGGTCCGGGTCAGACTTCTATGGCTACACCTTC.

The V gene is TRBV30, the J gene TRBJ2-5; tentatively, D is TRBD1 or TRBD2 (7 bases each). The J call may be faulty, since TRBJ2-7 better matches the DNA end. Germline assignment: CDR1 GTSNPN and CDR2 SVGIG (reference sequence). The CDR3 consists of 14 residues. CDR3 bases: TGTGCCTGCGGCAGGGGGAGGGCCCTATCCGAGCAGTACTTC. This sequence encodes CACGRGRALSEQYF.

V is TRBV6-1 and J is TRBJ2-1; possibly TRBD2 for D (6 bases). The CDR3 has 14 residues. The germline V and J ends were trimmed by 4 bases and 6 bases, with 13 bases remaining between them. Germline-derived CDR1 and CDR2 are MNHNS and SASEGT. CDR3: CASSASDPPNEQFF. CDR3 in DNA: TGTGCCAGCAGTGCTAGCGACCCTCCCAATGAGCAGTTCTTC.

As concerns this clone: Other nucleotide sequences from this sample produce the same CDR3. The chain has TRBV7-9 and TRBJ1-5; tentatively, D is TRBD1 (6 bases). CDR3 length: 13 amino acids. Germline V gene lookup returns CDR1 SEHNR and CDR2 FQNEAQ (reference sequence). V lost 5 bases and J 5 bases, leaving 10 bases between the germline ends. The CDR3: CASSPQGDQPQHF. The CDR3 bases are TGTGCCAGCAGCCCACAGGGTGATCAGCCCCAGCATTTT.

This chain uses TRBV28 with TRBJ1-4, with D hard to call. The ends were cut back, 5 bases at V and 5 bases at J, with 18 bases in the middle. In germline, CDR1 is MDHEN, CDR2 SYDVKM. This CDR3 has 16 amino acids. The DNA for the CDR3 is TGTGCCAGCAGTCCGCCCTCGGACGGCAGAAATGAAAAACTGTTTTTT. Translated, it gives CASSPPSDGRNEKLFF.

The chain links TRBV6-5 to TRBJ2-7; D gene unclear. V lost 3 bases and J lost 2, with 14 bases in between. This CDR3 is built from 15 residues. Germline V gene sequence: CDR1 MNHEY, CDR2 SVGAGI. CDR3 loop: CASSYQPSVTYEQYF. CDR3 bases: TGTGCCAGCAGTTATCAGCCATCAGTCACCTACGAGCAGTACTTC.

The gene calls are TRBV5-1 and TRBJ1-2, with 11 bases that match TRBD1. The germline CDR1 and CDR2 sequences are SGHRS and YFSETQ. CDR3 length: 14 amino acids. The J segment lost 8 bases and the V segment lost 0 bases, leaving 3 bases of the junction unmatched. CDR3 sequence reads: CASSLEGQGVGYTF. The CDR3 DNA follows: TGCGCCAGCAGCTTGGAGGGACAGGGGGTCGGCTACACCTTC.

This chain uses TRBV9 with TRBJ2-3; perhaps TRBD2 as D (9 bases). The CDR3 extends over 16 amino acids. Per germline, CDR1 SGDLS and CDR2 YYNGEE. Trimming pared 4 bases from V and 2 bases from J, leaving 17 bases between. This CDR3 is CASSQGASGTTDTQYF. The DNA for the CDR3 is TGTGCCAGCAGCCAGGGGGCTAGCGGGACCACAGATACGCAGTATTTT.

This chain links TRBV5-6 with TRBJ1-3; D is ambiguous. Trimming took off 4 bases at V and 7 bases at J, with 9 bases between the two ends. From germline, CDR1 is SGHDT and CDR2 YYEEEE. CDR3 length equals 12 residues. Here the CDR3 DNA reads TGTGCCAGCAGCCTGAGGGTTAACACCATATATTTT. Its translation: CASSLRVNTIYF.

V is TRBV2 and J is TRBJ2-7; 12 bases map to TRBD1. CDR1 and CDR2 from the germline V gene are SNHLY and FYNNEI. The CDR3 consists of 15 residues. The V gene end was trimmed by 3 bases and the J gene end by 4 bases; junction bases not matched to a gene: 4. CDR3 loop: CASSDGTGGGYEQYF. The CDR3 DNA reads as TGTGCCAGCAGTGACGGGACAGGGGGCGGTTACGAGCAGTACTTC.

This chain uses TRBV2 with TRBJ2-7; tentative D call: TRBD2 (5 bases). This CDR3 spans 11 amino acids. In germline, CDR1 is SNHLY, CDR2 FYNNEI. The V and J ends lost 11 bases and 3 bases respectively, with 11 bases between them. CDR3: CASERDYEQYF. The CDR3 DNA is TGTGCCTCCGAGAGGGACTACGAGCAGTACTTC.

V is TRBV27 and J is TRBJ1-1; D is unresolved. The CDR3 contains 16 residues. Germline loops: CDR1 MNHEY, CDR2 SMNVEV (reference sequence). Trimming shortened V by 0 bases and J by 1 base, and 12 bases separated the two germline ends. CDR3 DNA sequence: TGTGCCAGCAGTTTATCGTTAGCGGCAGCGAACACTGAAGCTTTCTTT. Amino acids: CASSLSLAAANTEAFF.

In its sample, this clone was seen once. The rearrangement links TRBV28 to TRBJ1-2; TRBD1 aligns across 9 bases. Germline lookup yields CDR1 MDHEN and CDR2 SYDVKM. The CDR3 has 17 amino acids. Germline trimming cut 2 bases from V and 7 bases from J; bases unmatched to any gene: 14. The CDR3 loop reads CASSLAYGQGKGGGYTF. CDR3 DNA sequence: TGTGCCAGCAGTTTAGCCTACGGACAGGGGAAAGGTGGTGGCTACACCTTC.

The rearrangement joins TRBV29-1 to TRBJ2-2; no reliable D call. Germline assignment: CDR1 SQVTM and CDR2 ANQGSEA. CDR3 length: 13 amino acids. Trimming pared 3 bases from V and 0 bases from J, leaving 5 bases between. Written as DNA, the CDR3 is TGCAGCGTTGACACATCGAACACCGGGGAGCTGTTTTTT. This translates into CSVDTSNTGELFF.

The chain uses TRBV28 and TRBJ1-4; D is unresolved. Germline CDR1 reads MDHEN; CDR2 reads SYDVKM. Trimming took off 5 bases at V and 5 bases at J, with 18 bases between the two ends. The CDR3 covers 16 residues. CDR3 residues: CASSPDRGSHNEKLFF. The CDR3 coding sequence is TGTGCCAGCAGTCCCGATCGAGGGAGCCACAATGAAAAACTGTTTTTT.

This clone was observed a single time. V and J are TRBV5-8 and TRBJ1-5, with a tentative D call TRBD1 (6 bases). This CDR3 has 15 amino acids. Trimming left V 4 bases short and J 0 bases short, with 11 bases between. Per the germline V gene, CDR1 is SGHTS and CDR2 is YDEGEE. The CDR3 coding sequence is TGTGCCAGCAGCCCGAACAGGGTTAGCAATCAGCCCCAGCATTTT. It encodes CASSPNRVSNQPQHF.